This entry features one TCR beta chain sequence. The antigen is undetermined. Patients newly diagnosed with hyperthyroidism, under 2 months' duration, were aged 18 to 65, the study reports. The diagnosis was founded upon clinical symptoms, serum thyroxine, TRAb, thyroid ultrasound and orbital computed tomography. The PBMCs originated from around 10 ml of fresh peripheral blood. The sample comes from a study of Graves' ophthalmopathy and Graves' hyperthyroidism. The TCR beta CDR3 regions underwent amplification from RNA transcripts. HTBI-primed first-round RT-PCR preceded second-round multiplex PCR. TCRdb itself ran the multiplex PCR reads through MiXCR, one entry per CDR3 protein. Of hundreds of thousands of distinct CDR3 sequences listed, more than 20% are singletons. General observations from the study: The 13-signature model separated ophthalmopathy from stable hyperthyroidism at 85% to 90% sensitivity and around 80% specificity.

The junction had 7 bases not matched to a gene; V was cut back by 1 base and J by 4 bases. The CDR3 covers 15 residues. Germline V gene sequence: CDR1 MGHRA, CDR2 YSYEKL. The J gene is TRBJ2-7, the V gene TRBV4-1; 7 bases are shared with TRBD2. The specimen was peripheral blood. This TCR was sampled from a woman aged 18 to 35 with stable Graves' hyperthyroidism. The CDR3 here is CASSQGTSGMYEQYF. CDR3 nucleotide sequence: TGCGCCAGCAGCCAAGGCACCAGCGGGATGTACGAGCAGTACTTC.